This T cell receptor (beta chain) is from a study of shared clonotypes between healthy human individuals. V was clipped by 6 bases and J by 3 bases, with 9 bases between them. This CDR3 spans 12 amino acids. CDR1 and CDR2 (germline): SGHRS, YFSETQ. TCRdb keeps only in-frame clones here, not all; method: immunoSEQ multiplex PCR. Among some 2,000,000 clones listed, approximately 94% were seen once. A note on this clone: What it binds is not known.

General study points: The generation probabilities recorded for non-shared clonotypes fell below those of clonotypes shared by all four donors. Blood was the only sampled material, and tissue repertoires likely differ.

The sample was naive CD4+ T cells sorted from blood. The subset is: CD45RA+ positively selected. This clonotype originated in a man between 18 and 35 years old in good health. The chain links TRBV5-1 to TRBJ2-5; D perhaps matches TRBD1 (6 bases). CDR3 coding DNA: TGCGCCAGCAACGCAGGGGAAGAGACCCAGTACTTC. Amino acid sequence: CASNAGEETQYF.